These 8 T cell receptor beta chains originate from one sample sequenced in a study of blood T cell repertoires in COVID-19. TCRdb's table, derived via immunoSEQ multiplex PCR, lists solely in-frame clones and lacks some. Here the sample spans about 170,000 clones, 89% being singletons. The material sequenced was PBMCs or T cells enriched from blood (not recorded which). All receptors derive from a woman aged 18-29 years who had recovered from COVID-19.

The chain couples TRBV4-3 to TRBJ2-1; TRBD1 might be the D (5 bases). Per germline, CDR1 LGHNA and CDR2 YSLEER. The CDR3 runs 16 residues. Trimming pared 0 bases from V and 4 bases from J, leaving 13 bases between. The CDR3 region has the DNA TGCGCCAGCAGCCAAGATCTAATCGACAGTTACAATGAGCAGTTCTTC. It codes for CASSQDLIDSYNEQFF.

This clone appeared a few times. Written as DNA, the CDR3 is TGTGCCAGCAGTCAACGGACAGGGGCTTTCCGTTCTGGGGGCTACACCTTC. It is translated as CASSQRTGAFRSGGYTF. V usage is TRBV6-6 and J usage is TRBJ1-2; 9 bases agree with TRBD1. The germline V gene encodes CDR1 MNHNY and CDR2 SVGAGI (reference sequence). This CDR3 has 17 residues. The ends lost 5 bases at V and 8 bases at J; junction bases unmatched: 18.

This chain connects TRBV5-6 to TRBJ2-2; 12 bases agree with TRBD1. The CDR3 length is 16 residues. Per the germline V gene, CDR1 is SGHDT and CDR2 is YYEEEE. Trimming took 5 bases from V and 4 from J; bases not matched to a gene: 6. The CDR3 DNA reads as TGTGCCAGCAGTCCGGGACAGGGGGCCCCCACCGGGGAGCTGTTTTTT. Its translation is CASSPGQGAPTGELFF.

This clone has at least ten counts. The chain joins TRBV19 to TRBJ2-7; the D gene is possibly TRBD2 (5 bases). Germline lookup yields CDR1 LNHDA and CDR2 SQIVND (reference sequence). The V end was cut by 3 bases, the J end by 3 bases, with 9 bases between. CDR3 size: 13 residues. DNA of the CDR3: TGTGCCAGTAGTATGTTCGGGGACTACGAGCAGTACTTC. It specifies CASSMFGDYEQYF.

This chain joins TRBV2 and TRBJ2-1; a possible D gene is TRBD2 (5 bases). CDR3 length: 13 amino acids. From germline, CDR1 is SNHLY and CDR2 FYNNEI. The germline V and J ends were trimmed by 6 bases and 10 bases, with 16 bases remaining between them. CDR3: CASSFVVGGEQFF. Here the CDR3 DNA reads TGTGCCAGCAGCTTCGTCGTGGGCGGGGAGCAGTTCTTC.

CDR3 sequence: CASSLSAGDGYTF. The CDR3 DNA reads TGTGCCAGCAGCTTATCGGCAGGGGATGGCTACACCTTC. This chain uses TRBV11-2 with TRBJ1-2; perhaps TRBD1 as D (6 bases). The CDR3 is 13 residues long. The germline CDR1 and CDR2 sequences are SGHAT and FQNNGV. Between the trimmed V and J ends, which lost 2 bases and 6 bases, there was a span of 10 bases. Full variable domain (rest looked up from reference TRBV11-2 and TRBJ1-2): EAGVAQSPRYKIIEKRQSVAFWCNPISGHATLYWYQQILGQGPKLLIQFQNNGVVDDSQLPKDRFSAERLKGVDSTLKIQPAKLEDSAVYLCASSLSAGDGYTFGSGTRLTVV.

This rearrangement joins TRBV3-1 (or the pseudogene TRBV3-2) to TRBJ2-1; 7 bases align to TRBD1. V shed 4 bases and J 3 bases; nucleotides not matched to a gene: 9. The CDR3 covers 16 residues. CDR1 is LGHDT, CDR2 YNNKEL, per germline (reference sequence). CDR3 in amino acids: CASSLGQDLIYNEQFF. Here the CDR3 DNA reads TGTGCCAGCAGCCTCGGACAGGACCTCATCTACAATGAGCAGTTCTTC.

The chain has TRBV15 and TRBJ2-1; 7 positions agree with TRBD2. The V gene end was trimmed by 8 bases and the J gene end by 1 base; junction bases not matched to a gene: 8. Per germline, CDR1 LNHNV and CDR2 YYDKDF (reference sequence). The CDR3 sequence is 15 residues long. CDR3 loop: CATGAGTLSYNEQFF. CDR3 sequence (DNA): TGTGCCACCGGAGCGGGAACCCTTTCCTACAATGAGCAGTTCTTC.